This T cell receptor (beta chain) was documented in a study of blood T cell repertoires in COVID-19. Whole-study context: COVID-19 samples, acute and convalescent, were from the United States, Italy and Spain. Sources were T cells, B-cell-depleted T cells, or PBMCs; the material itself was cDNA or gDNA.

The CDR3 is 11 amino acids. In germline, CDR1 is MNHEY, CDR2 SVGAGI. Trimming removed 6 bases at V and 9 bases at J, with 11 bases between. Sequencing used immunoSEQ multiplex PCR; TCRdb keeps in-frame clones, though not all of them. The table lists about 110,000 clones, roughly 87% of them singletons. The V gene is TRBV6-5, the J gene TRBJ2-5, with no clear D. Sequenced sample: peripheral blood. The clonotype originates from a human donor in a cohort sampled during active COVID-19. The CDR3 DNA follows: TGTGCCAGCAGCCTCCCCCGTGCCCAGTACTTC. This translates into CASSLPRAQYF.